One and the same sample provided the 27 T cell receptor beta chains below, sequenced in a study of cytomegalovirus exposure and HLA in healthy donors. Here immunoSEQ multiplex PCR was the method, and the copy in TCRdb shows in-frame clones only, minus some. The table includes about 180,000 clones, about 86% detected once. The sample comprised PBMCs. The source is a woman aged 30 to 39 in good health and CMV-seronegative.

V is TRBV7-6 and J is TRBJ2-1, with D perhaps TRBD1 (5 bases). V was cut by 0 bases and J by 0 bases, with 15 bases left in between. CDR3 length: 18 residues. Germline CDR1 SGHVS, CDR2 FNYEAQ. This CDR3 is CASSLAPRGSSSYNEQFF. The CDR3 DNA follows: TGTGCCAGCAGCTTAGCCCCAAGGGGTTCCAGCTCCTACAATGAGCAGTTCTTC.

This clone appeared once. DNA for the CDR3: TGTGCCAGCAGCTTGGGTCTCCGGGCAGGGGATTCTGAAGCTTTCTTT. This codes for CASSLGLRAGDSEAFF. The rearrangement uses TRBV11-2 and TRBJ1-1, with D perhaps matching TRBD1 (6 bases). The CDR3 runs 16 residues. The V gene lost 3 bases and the J gene lost 6 bases, with 20 bases spanning the gap. The germline CDR1 and CDR2 sequences are SGHAT and FQNNGV.

The gene calls are TRBV5-1 and TRBJ2-3, with D unresolved. The germline CDR1 and CDR2 sequences are SGHRS and YFSETQ. The CDR3 has 14 residues. Trimming left V 0 bases short and J 6 bases short, with 11 bases between. For the CDR3, the DNA is TGCGCCAGCAGCTTGGGGTCTCCGCAGGATACGCAGTATTTT. Protein product: CASSLGSPQDTQYF.

The rearrangement joins TRBV4-2 to TRBJ1-4; perhaps TRBD1 as D (6 bases). Between the trimmed V and J ends, which lost 4 bases and 2 bases, there was a span of 17 bases. The CDR3 has 17 amino acids. In germline, CDR1 is LGHNA, CDR2 YNFKEQ. Here the CDR3 reads CASSLSGGGATNEKLFF. The CDR3 bases are TGTGCCAGCAGCCTTAGTGGCGGGGGGGCTACTAATGAAAAACTGTTTTTT.

This clone has a single count. CDR3 amino acids: CASSYSGGINYGYTF. Here the CDR3 DNA reads TGTGCCAGCAGTTACTCGGGGGGAATTAACTATGGCTACACCTTC. The J gene is TRBJ1-2, the V gene TRBV6-5; tentatively, D is TRBD1 (5 bases). The CDR3 has 15 amino acids. The germline V gene has CDR1 MNHEY and CDR2 SVGAGI. V lost 0 bases and J 1 base, leaving 9 bases between the germline ends.

The V call is TRBV9, the J call TRBJ2-3; D not resolved. V gave up 0 bases and J gave up 2 bases, with 10 bases separating them. CDR3 length: 15 amino acids. Per the germline V gene, CDR1 is SGDLS and CDR2 is YYNGEE. The DNA for the CDR3 is TGTGCCAGCAGCGTAGGTTCCAGGCTCACAGATACGCAGTATTTT. Residues: CASSVGSRLTDTQYF.

This chain joins TRBV5-1 and TRBJ1-4, with 8 bases matching TRBD1. The CDR3 extends over 15 amino acids. Germline V gives CDR1 SGHRS, CDR2 YFSETQ. Unmatched junction bases numbered 3, after V lost 1 base and J lost 4 bases. The CDR3 DNA follows: TGCGCCAGCAGCTTGACAGGGGGGAATAATGAAAAACTGTTTTTT. Its translation: CASSLTGGNNEKLFF.

The chain uses TRBV14 and TRBJ2-4, with 12 bases that match TRBD1. The germline CDR1 and CDR2 sequences are SGHDN and FVKESK. The CDR3 covers 16 residues. V was pared by 4 bases and J by 5 bases, with 6 bases of the junction left unmatched. The CDR3 nucleotides read TGTGCCAGCAGCCCCGGGACAGGGGGCGCGGAAAACATTCAGTACTTC. It yields the protein CASSPGTGGAENIQYF.

The chain employs TRBV13 and TRBJ1-1; 12 bases are a match to TRBD1. Looked up from germline, CDR1 is PRHDT and CDR2 is FYEKMQ (reference sequence). This CDR3 contains 17 residues. J was trimmed by 3 bases and V by 10 bases; bases with no gene match: 15. The CDR3 loop reads CAILPRGQGARDTEAFF. DNA for the CDR3: TGTGCCATCCTCCCCCGGGGACAGGGGGCGCGGGACACTGAAGCTTTCTTT.

J is TRBJ2-3 and V is TRBV18; possible D gene TRBD2, 6 bases. Germline CDR1 and CDR2: KGHSH and LQKENI. V lost 5 bases and J 0 bases, leaving 15 bases between the germline ends. This CDR3 spans 16 amino acids. CDR3 sequence (DNA): TGTGCCAGCTCATTATTGGGACTTACAAGCACAGATACGCAGTATTTT. Translating gives CASSLLGLTSTDTQYF.

The chain employs TRBV11-3 and TRBJ1-2; possible D gene TRBD1, 5 bases. V lost 2 bases and J 8 bases, leaving 12 bases between the germline ends. The germline gives CDR1 SGHNT, CDR2 YENEEA. The CDR3 consists of 13 residues. This CDR3 reads CASSLRGRWGYTF. The CDR3 DNA sequence: TGTGCCAGCAGCTTAAGGGGTAGATGGGGCTACACCTTC.

The chain employs TRBV6-1 and TRBJ2-7, with D possibly matching TRBD1 (6 bases). CDR1 MNHNS and CDR2 SASEGT come from the germline V gene. The CDR3 totals 13 residues. Trimming pared 7 bases from V and 4 bases from J, leaving 14 bases between. Here the CDR3 DNA reads TGTGCCAGCACCGGGACAAAGCGTTACGAGCAGTACTTC. Translated, it gives CASTGTKRYEQYF.

The J gene is TRBJ2-2, the V gene TRBV6-1, with D hard to call. Per the germline V gene, CDR1 is MNHNS and CDR2 is SASEGT. V dropped 1 base and J dropped 5 bases, with 14 bases sitting between them. This CDR3 region has 16 residues. The CDR3 is CASSEDARIGTGELFF. Here the CDR3 DNA reads TGTGCCAGCAGTGAAGATGCTAGAATCGGTACCGGGGAGCTGTTTTTT.

The chain couples TRBV2 to TRBJ1-1, with D possibly matching TRBD1 (6 bases). This CDR3 contains 13 residues. With 4 bases removed from V and 6 bases from J, the gap between germline ends came to 12 bases. Germline CDR1 and CDR2: SNHLY and FYNNEI. CDR3: CASSAGGASEAFF. The CDR3 DNA sequence: TGTGCCAGCAGTGCTGGGGGGGCGTCTGAAGCTTTCTTT.

The DNA for the CDR3 is TGCGCCAGCAGCTTGGGCGCGGGAAGCGGCTCCGGGGAGCTGTTTTTT. As protein: CASSLGAGSGSGELFF. This rearrangement joins TRBV5-1 to TRBJ2-2; possible D gene TRBD2, 6 bases. This CDR3 region has 16 residues. Per germline, CDR1 SGHRS and CDR2 YFSETQ. V was shortened by 0 bases and J by 6 bases, with 15 bases between the two germline ends.

V and J are TRBV29-1 and TRBJ2-7; 7 nucleotides match TRBD1. The length of the CDR3 is 15 residues. Germline V gene lookup returns CDR1 SQVTM and CDR2 ANQGSEA. Trimming removed 2 bases from V and 3 bases from J; junction bases left unmatched: 10. CDR3 region: CSVELPGQRDYEQYF. The CDR3 coding sequence is TGCAGCGTTGAATTACCGGGACAGCGAGACTACGAGCAGTACTTC.

This chain joins TRBV9 and TRBJ1-3; TRBD1 matches 8 bases. There are 15 residues in the CDR3. V dropped 3 bases and J dropped 4; count of bases not matched to a gene: 6. From germline, CDR1 is SGDLS and CDR2 YYNGEE. CDR3 in DNA: TGTGCCAGCAGCGCCAGACAGGGGCCAGGAAACACCATATATTTT. Encoded protein: CASSARQGPGNTIYF.

This chain connects TRBV9 to TRBJ1-2; D may be TRBD1 (6 bases). Germline loops: CDR1 SGDLS, CDR2 YYNGEE. There are 16 residues in the CDR3. V was cut by 0 bases and J by 0 bases, with 12 bases left in between. The CDR3 loop is CASSVDRVNPNYGYTF. The CDR3 bases are TGTGCCAGCAGCGTAGACAGGGTCAACCCTAACTATGGCTACACCTTC.

The chain couples TRBV11-1 to TRBJ2-7; possible D gene TRBD1, 6 bases. Looked up from germline, CDR1 is SGHAT and CDR2 is FQDESV (reference sequence). The ends were cut back, 0 bases at V and 3 bases at J, with 12 bases in the middle. CDR3 size: 15 residues. The CDR3 reads CASSLASGTYYEQYF. The DNA of the CDR3 is TGTGCCAGCAGCTTAGCGTCTGGGACATACTACGAGCAGTACTTC.

This clone was detected only a few times. This rearrangement joins TRBV6-1 to TRBJ1-2, with 7 bases that match TRBD1. There are 15 residues in the CDR3. The junction had 9 bases not matched to a gene; V was cut back by 3 bases and J by 5 bases. CDR1 MNHNS and CDR2 SASEGT come from the germline V gene. The CDR3 here is CASSEVAGGNYGYTF. The CDR3 nucleotides are TGTGCCAGCAGTGAGGTGGCAGGGGGTAATTATGGCTACACCTTC.

The chain employs TRBV7-2 and TRBJ2-1; TRBD1 agrees at 8 bases. CDR1 and CDR2 from the germline V gene are SGHTA and FQGNSA. CDR3 size: 16 residues. The trim removed 4 bases at V and 8 bases at J, leaving 13 bases unmatched. The CDR3 loop reads CASSSILGQGSDEQFF. As DNA, the CDR3 is TGTGCCAGCAGCTCCATTCTAGGACAGGGAAGTGATGAGCAGTTCTTC. The whole variable domain, remainder taken from reference TRBV7-2 and TRBJ2-1, is GAGVSQSPSNKVTEKGKDVELRCDPISGHTALYWYRQSLGQGLEFLIYFQGNSAPDKSGLPSDRFSAERTGGSVSTLTIQRTQQEDSAVYLCASSSILGQGSDEQFFGPGTRLTVL.

This clone was observed once. The J gene is TRBJ2-5, the V gene TRBV6-5; TRBD2 might be the D (6 bases). Germline values: CDR1 MNHEY, CDR2 SVGAGI. V lost 2 bases and J 4 bases, leaving 17 bases between the germline ends. This CDR3 region has 16 residues. CDR3 loop: CASSYQHSTGVETQYF. The CDR3 DNA follows: TGTGCCAGCAGTTACCAGCATTCCACGGGGGTAGAGACCCAGTACTTC.

This clone showed up just once. The gene calls are TRBV6-5 and TRBJ1-1; D not certain. V was pared by 5 bases and J by 5 bases, with 9 bases between. This CDR3 is built from 12 residues. Germline assignment: CDR1 MNHEY and CDR2 SVGAGI. The CDR3 nucleotides are TGTGCCAGCAGTCGGGATGGGACTGAAGCTTTCTTT. Translated, it gives CASSRDGTEAFF.

The chain uses TRBV4-1 and TRBJ2-2; TRBD1 aligns across 9 bases. The V gene's germline CDR1 is MGHRA and CDR2 YSYEKL. The V segment lost 3 bases and the J segment 9 bases; nucleotides outside the gene matches: 8. The CDR3 sequence is 15 residues long. This chain's CDR3 is CASSQSGQGTRELFF. The CDR3 nucleotides read TGCGCCAGCAGCCAGTCGGGACAGGGCACGAGGGAGCTGTTTTTT.

This chain joins TRBV5-1 and TRBJ2-5; TRBD2 agrees at 11 bases. Germline CDR1 and CDR2: SGHRS and YFSETQ. CDR3 length: 15 residues. The junction had 5 bases not matched to a gene; V was cut back by 5 bases and J by 2 bases. CDR3 protein: CASRGLAGIQETQYF. The CDR3 nucleotides read TGCGCCAGCAGAGGACTAGCGGGTATACAAGAGACCCAGTACTTC.

This chain connects TRBV6-5 to TRBJ1-2; D is uncertain. This CDR3 is 13 amino acids long. The V and J ends lost 6 bases and 1 base respectively, with 9 bases between them. Germline lookup yields CDR1 MNHEY and CDR2 SVGAGI. The CDR3 spells CASSPLVNYGYTF. CDR3 bases: TGTGCCAGCAGCCCGTTAGTTAACTATGGCTACACCTTC.

The rearrangement joins TRBV6-6 to TRBJ2-5; 7 bases map to TRBD1. Germline V lookup: CDR1 MNHNY, CDR2 SVGAGI (reference sequence). There are 13 residues in the CDR3. Germline trimming cut 7 bases from V and 2 bases from J; bases unmatched to any gene: 4. The chain's CDR3 is CASTGTVQETQYF. The CDR3 DNA reads as TGTGCCAGCACCGGGACAGTTCAAGAGACCCAGTACTTC.